This T cell receptor (beta chain) was sequenced in a study of T cell responses to AZD1222 COVID-19 vaccine (dated by TCRdb to the early 2020s). Some background on the complete study: AZD1222 recipients given second doses at about 4 weeks or at about 12 weeks were pooled, since spike-specific TCR depth and breadth were not found to differ between the two schedules. A total of 230 to 250 trial participants underwent TCR sequencing, of whom 200 to 220 had received two doses of AZD1222 and about 25 had received two doses of the MenACWY control vaccine. Trial participants were enrolled by age into subgroups of 18-55, 56-69 and 70-plus years, and roughly 150, 30 and 60 TCR-sequenced participants, respectively, were included in these subgroups.

What the work shows at the level of the full study, not this receptor alone: Because no samples from the day 14 peak response were available, repertoires could be characterized only after the peak T cell response. Conclusions about previously exposed vaccinees are limited because only 6 or 7 AZD1222 recipients were SARS-CoV-2 seropositive at baseline. Most participants were white British and females outnumbered males, and the authors suggested that clonal diversity may have been underestimated. The vaccine-associated CD4 TCRs covered the entire spike protein, and the dominant responses fell in regions 160-218 and 743-854. Reportedly, almost half of the unique spike-specific TCRs recognized epitopes lying outside the regions that are mutated in the B.1.351 and B.1.1.7 variants. Spike-specific TCR breadth and depth rose significantly after two AZD1222 doses compared with day 0 and with MenACWY recipients. The 56-69-year group was small, and its depth increase did not reach significance, likely because of low power.

The CDR3 sequence holds 13 residues, the cysteine and phenylalanine included. Left in the record is the CDR3 DNA by itself, 39 bases read in frame from the first base. CDR1 and CDR2 (MNHEY, SVGAGI) derive from the germline V gene. V is shortened by 5 bases, J by 5 bases, and the region joining them spans 10 bases. As regards this clone: What antigen it recognizes has not been identified. No much larger clone exists at a distance of one base, and base qualities are not known.

The CDR3 regions of human TCRbeta chains were subjected to immunosequencing. The study's own analysis went as follows. Repertoire TCRs were matched against a reference library of SARS-CoV-2-specific TCRs generated with the MIRA antigen-specificity platform. Breadth meant the fraction of unique TCRs that were SARS-CoV-2-associated, whereas depth meant the fraction of total T cells that were SARS-CoV-2-associated. Using the MIRA data, each spike-specific TCR was mapped to the spike region that the TCR reacts to and placed in a CD4 or CD8 class. Log10-transformed breadth and depth values were compared by one-way ANOVA with Sidak's multiple comparisons tests. TCRdb provides this immuneACCESS table in a form limited to in-frame rearrangements. Some clones are lacking; in checked studies, under half of them reflect an unresolved V gene, and why the rest are absent is not known. Clonal size and the V and J genes are those of that table, whereas D and trimming came from the DNA. Across this sample there are more than 85,000 clones, with roughly 80% seen only once. 17% of the sample goes to the ten largest clones.

Interpreted using the paper, the time point label stands for: baseline before first vaccination. The vaccinee samples were drawn from two UK trials, COV001 and COV002, one of which was a single-blind randomized controlled phase 2/3 trial testing AZD1222 (ChAdOx1 nCoV-19) in healthy adults. For TCRbeta chain sequencing, PBMC samples from trial participants were taken at day 0 and at day 28 after the second dose. Sequenced material: peripheral blood, taken on day 0 of AZD1222 vaccination. The receptor's source is an adult in good health. The sequence is built from TRBV6-5 and TRBJ1-5, and possibly TRBD1, on 5 matching bases. The DNA sequence follows: TGTGCCAGCAGTCCCGTCAGGGATCAGCCCCAGCATTTT. It is translated as CASSPVRDQPQHF.